This T cell receptor beta chain was documented in a study of blood T cell repertoires in COVID-19. Across the study: T cells, B-cell-depleted T cells, or PBMCs supplied cDNA or gDNA.

Germline V lookup: CDR1 MDHEN, CDR2 SYDVKM. The CDR3 covers 16 residues. J was trimmed by 1 base and V by 5 bases; bases with no gene match: 7. The participants were between about 18 and 90 years old and came from roughly 24 US areas. Repertoires were generated with immunoSEQ multiplex PCR, while TCRdb's copy carries only in-frame clones and drops some. The repertoire holds roughly 250,000 clones, with roughly nine tenths as singletons. The V and J genes are TRBV28 and TRBJ1-5; 8 nucleotides align to TRBD1. The sequencing input was PBMCs or T cells enriched from blood (not recorded which). This TCR came from a woman between 18 and 30 years old who had recovered from COVID-19. CDR3 in DNA: TGTGCCAGCAGTATGTCAGGGGGCCCAAGCAATCAGCCCCAGCATTTT. This sequence encodes CASSMSGGPSNQPQHF.